This T cell receptor (beta chain) was documented in a study of Graves' ophthalmopathy and Graves' hyperthyroidism. Points from the study as a whole: Most expanded clonotypes in thyroid above 0.001 frequency also showed up in blood.

Symptoms, serum thyroxine and TRAb, thyroid ultrasound, and orbital computed tomography formed the diagnostic basis. Losses at the gene ends were 4 bases for V and 7 bases for J; bases not matched to a gene: 6. This CDR3 contains 12 residues. CDR1 GTSNPN and CDR2 SVGIG come from the germline V gene (reference sequence). As the template, RNA transcripts were used to amplify TCR beta CDR3 regions. HTBI-primed RT-PCR formed the first round, and a multiplex PCR formed the second. TCRdb fed the multiplex PCR reads into MiXCR, producing one record per CDR3 protein. Among over a million distinct CDR3 sequences listed, less than 45% were seen once. This clonotype was picked up a small number of times. What it binds is not known.

V is TRBV30 and J is TRBJ1-2; TRBD1 aligns across 7 bases. The TCR was taken from an adult man with Graves' hyperthyroidism. Sequenced sample: peripheral blood or thyroid tissue (not recorded which). The CDR3 region is CAWTGQVVGYTF. The CDR3 nucleotides are TGTGCCTGGACAGGACAGGTAGTTGGCTACACCTTC. The entire variable domain, with the rest obtained from reference TRBV30 and TRBJ1-2, is as follows: SQTIHQWPATLVQPVGSPLSLECTVEGTSNPNLYWYRQAAGRGLQLLFYSVGIGQISSEVPQNLSASRPQDRQFILSSKKLLLSDSGFYLCAWTGQVVGYTFGSGTRLTVV.